This T cell receptor (beta chain) was obtained from a study of metastatic and nonmetastatic thyroid tumors (TCRdb year 2020). Context from the whole study: The researchers compared repertoires between peripheral blood samples and tumor or nodule tissue samples from patients with malignant or benign thyroid disease. The study at large found these results: In both blood and tumor samples, malignant tumors were reported to have significantly higher TCR beta diversity than benign nodules.

None of the patients had been given any treatment before thyroid surgery. Patient clinical samples collected from about 2011 to 2018 were retrospectively analysed using T-cell receptor beta sequencing. The method behind the library was PCR. The reads were generated on an Illumina HiSeq 4000. High-throughput sequencing was used to profile the TCR beta-chain CDR3 region of each patient. The study's processing was this. The researchers built a classifier to tell apart papillary thyroid cancer patients with distant metastasis, based on CDR3 differences among clinicopathological groups. The Shannon index was used to assess repertoire diversity, and the Morisita-Horn index was used to assess tumor-blood repertoire similarity. Using fastp trimming at Q25 and MiXCR clonotype assembly, TCRdb reanalyzed the public sequencing data and kept in-frame beta chains. The V and J calls come from TCRdb's annotation, not from the publication. This sample gives 6,100 or so clones in total; about 31% of them show up just once. Together, the top ten hold about 42% of the sample.

In its sample, this clone comes out as medium-sized (0.01 to 0.1%). The target of this receptor is not known. One base away there is no much larger clone; base qualities are not given. Sequencing was performed on tumor tissue. The TCR originated in a female donor with papillary thyroid cancer or a benign thyroid nodule (not recorded which). Some clones in this sample may be carry-over from other donors' samples.

The encoded CDR3 is CATSRDLGGSYEQYF. The bases read TGTGCCACCAGCAGAGATCTGGGGGGTTCCTACGAGCAGTACTTC. The receptor chain draws on TRBV15 and TRBJ2-7; perhaps TRBD2 is the D gene, with 6 bases matching. According to the germline V gene (reference sequence), CDR1 reads LNHNV and CDR2 reads YYDKDF. V drops 0 bases and J drops 1 base, leaving 10 bases in between. Inclusive of the bounding cysteine and phenylalanine, the CDR3 is 15 residues long. The CDR3 DNA has 45 bases and is translated from base 1. With the portions outside the CDR3 filled from the reference TRBV15 and TRBJ2-7 genes, the complete variable region becomes DAMVIQNPRYQVTQFGKPVTLSCSQTLNHNVMYWYQQKSSQAPKLLFHYYDKDFNNEADTPDNFQSRRPNTSFCFLDIRSPGLGDTAMYLCATSRDLGGSYEQYFGPGTRLTVT.